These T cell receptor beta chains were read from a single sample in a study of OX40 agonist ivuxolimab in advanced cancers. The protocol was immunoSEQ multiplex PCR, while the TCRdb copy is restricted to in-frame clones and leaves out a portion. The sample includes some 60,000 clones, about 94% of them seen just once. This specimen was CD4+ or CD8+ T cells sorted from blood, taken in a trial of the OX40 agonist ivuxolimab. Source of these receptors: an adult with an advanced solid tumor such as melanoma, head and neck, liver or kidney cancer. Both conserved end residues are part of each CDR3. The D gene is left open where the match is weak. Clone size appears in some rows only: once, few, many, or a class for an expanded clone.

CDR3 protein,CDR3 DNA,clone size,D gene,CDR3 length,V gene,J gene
CASSEPRQGRTEAFF,TGCGCCAGCAGTGAACCACGACAGGGGAGGACTGAAGCTTTCTTT,once,TRBD1,15,TRBV10-2,TRBJ1-1
CASSFAGTGGVDTQYF,TGTGCCAGCAGTTTTGCCGGGACAGGGGGGGTAGATACGCAGTATTTT,-,TRBD1,16,TRBV28,TRBJ2-3
CAISVGRQKMNTEAFF,TGTGCCATCTCCGTCGGACGGCAGAAGATGAACACTGAAGCTTTCTTT,-,-,16,TRBV28,TRBJ1-1
CASGAGHAGQSRANVLTF,TGTGCTAGTGGTGCAGGACATGCAGGACAAAGTCGGGCCAACGTCCTGACTTTC,-,-,18,TRBV12-5,TRBJ2-6
CSAGGEEQFF,TGCAGTGCCGGAGGGGAAGAGCAGTTCTTC,-,-,10,TRBV20-1,TRBJ2-1
CSVRLGGSYEQYF,TGCAGCGTTCGTCTAGGAGGATCCTACGAGCAGTACTTC,-,-,13,TRBV29-1,TRBJ2-7
CASSSGLNSYEQYF,TGTGCCAGCAGCTCGGGACTAAACTCCTACGAGCAGTACTTC,-,-,14,TRBV21-1,TRBJ2-7
CASSQGGLVHNEQFF,TGTGCCAGCAGCCAGGGGGGGTTGGTCCACAATGAGCAGTTCTTC,-,-,15,TRBV7-9,TRBJ2-1
CASSLVKGSYTF,TGTGCCAGCAGCTTGGTGAAGGGGAGCTACACCTTC,-,-,12,TRBV5-6,TRBJ1-2
CASSSYPIYRDSTPQETQYF,TGTGCCAGCAGCTCCTACCCAATTTACCGGGACTCTACCCCCCAAGAGACCCAGTACTTC,-,-,20,TRBV5-5,TRBJ2-5
CASSPGQSYYEQYF,TGTGCCAGCAGCCCAGGACAGTCCTACTACGAGCAGTACTTC,-,-,14,TRBV16,TRBJ2-7
CASSPGTGRNEQFF,TGTGCCAGCAGCCCTGGGACAGGGCGCAATGAGCAGTTCTTC,-,TRBD1,14,TRBV7-3,TRBJ2-1
CASSGDSGSQTEAFF,TGTGCCAGCAGTGGGGATTCGGGGAGTCAGACTGAAGCTTTCTTT,-,-,15,TRBV25-1,TRBJ1-1
CASTPTTSGNTIYF,TGTGCCAGCACTCCTACAACCTCTGGAAACACCATATATTTT,-,-,14,TRBV28,TRBJ1-3
CASSEARETQYF,TGTGCCAGCAGTGAAGCTCGGGAGACCCAGTACTTC,-,-,12,TRBV2,TRBJ2-5
CASSPPPPQSGYTF,TGTGCCAGCAGCCCCCCCCCGCCCCAGTCTGGCTACACCTTC,-,-,14,TRBV9,TRBJ1-2
CASSPLAGGIHEQFF,TGTGCCAGCAGCCCACTAGCGGGAGGTATACATGAGCAGTTCTTC,-,TRBD2,15,TRBV7-9,TRBJ2-1
CASSLGLTKETQYF,TGTGCCAGCAGCTTGGGTCTAACAAAAGAGACCCAGTACTTC,-,-,14,TRBV5-4,TRBJ2-5
CASRLDRGYEQYF,TGTGCCAGCAGACTCGACAGGGGCTACGAGCAGTACTTC,-,TRBD1,13,TRBV14,TRBJ2-7
CASAIGDNTEAFF,TGTGCCAGTGCGATTGGAGACAACACTGAAGCTTTCTTT,-,-,13,TRBV2,TRBJ1-1
CASSGTSGRSVGELFF,TGTGCCAGCAGCGGAACTAGCGGGAGATCTGTGGGGGAGCTGTTTTTT,-,TRBD2,16,TRBV7-9,TRBJ2-2
CASSLEGAGEQYF,TGTGCCAGCAGCCTGGAGGGGGCAGGCGAGCAGTACTTC,-,-,13,TRBV5-4,TRBJ2-7
CASSLDREITDTQYF,TGTGCCAGCAGCTTAGACAGGGAGATCACAGATACGCAGTATTTT,-,-,15,TRBV7-9,TRBJ2-3
CASSPSTFPQYEQYF,TGTGCCAGCTCACCGTCGACATTTCCGCAGTACGAGCAGTACTTC,-,-,15,TRBV18,TRBJ2-7
CASSNRGSYEQYF,TGTGCCAGCAGCAATAGAGGGAGCTACGAGCAGTACTTC,-,-,13,TRBV7-8,TRBJ2-7
CASSQGEGYTDTQYF,TGCGCCAGCAGCCAAGGGGAGGGATACACAGATACGCAGTATTTT,-,TRBD2,15,TRBV4-3,TRBJ2-3
CASSEALLWDYNEQFF,TGTGCCAGCAGTGAAGCGCTTCTTTGGGACTACAATGAGCAGTTCTTC,-,-,16,TRBV2,TRBJ2-1
CASSASWGAGTDTQYF,TGTGCCAGCAGCGCTAGCTGGGGGGCAGGTACAGATACGCAGTATTTT,-,-,16,TRBV9,TRBJ2-3
CASRAQYPYEQYF,TGCGCCAGCAGGGCCCAGTATCCCTACGAGCAGTACTTC,-,-,13,TRBV23-1,TRBJ2-7
CASSQGTGGTQETQYF,TGCGCCAGCAGCCAAGGGACAGGGGGGACACAAGAGACCCAGTACTTC,-,TRBD1,16,TRBV4-3,TRBJ2-5
CATEDRGDTDTQYF,TGTGCCACGGAGGACAGGGGGGACACAGATACGCAGTATTTT,-,TRBD1,14,TRBV15,TRBJ2-3
CASNNRDHSSSTDTQYF,TGTGCCAGCAATAACAGGGACCATTCTTCTAGCACAGATACGCAGTATTTT,-,-,17,TRBV2,TRBJ2-3
CASSFNRVHPTNEKLFF,TGTGCCAGCAGTTTCAATCGGGTACATCCAACTAATGAAAAACTGTTTTTT,-,-,17,TRBV28,TRBJ1-4
CASSLLGTGENEQFF,TGTGCCAGCAGCCTTCTCGGGACAGGGGAAAATGAGCAGTTCTTC,-,TRBD1,15,TRBV5-6,TRBJ2-1
CASSEITGSLREQYF,TGTGCCAGCAGTGAAATAACAGGGTCACTACGCGAGCAGTACTTC,-,-,15,TRBV2,TRBJ2-7
CASSLFGQELKGNTEAFF,TGTGCCAGCAGCTTATTTGGGCAGGAACTAAAGGGGAACACTGAAGCTTTCTTT,-,-,18,TRBV7-3,TRBJ1-1
CASSRTLAKNIQYF,TGTGCCAGCAGCCGGACTCTAGCCAAAAACATTCAGTACTTC,-,-,14,TRBV7-9,TRBJ2-4
CASSPRGTGQETQYF,TGTGCCAGCAGTCCAAGAGGGACAGGCCAAGAGACCCAGTACTTC,-,TRBD1,15,TRBV27,TRBJ2-5
CASASIDNEQFF,TGTGCCAGCGCCTCGATCGACAATGAGCAGTTCTTC,-,-,12,TRBV7-9,TRBJ2-1
CASALSSYNEQFF,TGTGCCAGTGCTCTTAGCTCCTACAATGAGCAGTTCTTC,-,-,13,TRBV19,TRBJ2-1
CASSFQGGTDTQYF,TGTGCCAGCAGCTTCCAGGGGGGCACAGATACGCAGTATTTT,-,TRBD1,14,TRBV7-3,TRBJ2-3
CATAGGTGVFGYGYTF,TGTGCCACCGCCGGGGGGACAGGGGTCTTTGGCTATGGCTACACCTTC,-,TRBD1,16,TRBV15,TRBJ1-2
CASSLQFTGTGGRNTEAFF,TGCGCCAGCAGCTTGCAATTCACCGGGACAGGGGGGAGAAACACTGAAGCTTTCTTT,-,TRBD1,19,TRBV5-1,TRBJ1-1
CASSQVPGFNQPQHF,TGCGCCAGCAGCCAAGTACCGGGGTTCAATCAGCCCCAGCATTTT,-,-,15,TRBV4-3,TRBJ1-5
CASSLWGNEQFF,TGTGCCAGCAGTTTATGGGGCAATGAGCAGTTCTTC,-,-,12,TRBV27,TRBJ2-1
CASSEGTGGTDTQYF,TGTGCCAGCAGTGAAGGGACAGGGGGGACAGATACGCAGTATTTT,-,TRBD1,15,TRBV2,TRBJ2-3
CASSLKPQLRDRSSYEQYF,TGTGCCAGCAGCTTAAAACCTCAACTCCGGGACAGGAGCTCCTACGAGCAGTACTTC,once,TRBD1,19,TRBV13,TRBJ2-7
CASSLEVDGETQYF,TGTGCCAGCAGCTTAGAAGTTGATGGGGAGACCCAGTACTTC,-,-,14,TRBV11-3,TRBJ2-5
CASSQEGLAGGGQYF,TGTGCCAGCAGCCAAGAGGGGCTAGCGGGAGGGGGGCAGTACTTC,-,TRBD2,15,TRBV4-2,TRBJ2-7
CASSSGRFPYEQYF,TGTGCCAGCAGTTCAGGACGCTTTCCCTACGAGCAGTACTTC,-,-,14,TRBV6-6,TRBJ2-7
CASSGTQLRSYNEQFF,TGTGCCAGCAGCGGAACACAGTTACGCTCCTACAATGAGCAGTTCTTC,-,-,16,TRBV9,TRBJ2-1